The rows below give T cell receptor beta chains drawn from one sample of a study of shared clonotypes between healthy human individuals. This table comes from immunoSEQ multiplex PCR, and its TCRdb copy is limited to in-frame clones, with some not included. The sample has under 1 million clones, around 93% seen once. The source material was naive CD8+ T cells sorted from blood. These receptor sequences come from a man younger than 40 in good health. The CDR3 runs from the conserved cysteine through the conserved F or W.

TRBV2	TRBJ2-5	CASSESGQGQETQYF
TRBV6-6	TRBJ2-3	CASSYWGESTDTQYF
TRBV7-9	TRBJ1-1	CASSLVRGDVEAFF
TRBV4-1	TRBJ1-1	CASSQAGGGMNTEAFF
TRBV13	TRBJ2-1	CASSRVGTSGSGSSYNEQFF
TRBV5-4	TRBJ2-7	CASSPGQGISYEQYF
TRBV4-1	TRBJ2-2	CASSPDGYTGELFF
TRBV19	TRBJ2-7	CASSSAAGVVGEQYF
TRBV11-2	TRBJ2-7	CASTWTGSSYEQYF
TRBV7-8	TRBJ1-2	CASSQNTGDYGYTF
TRBV29-1	TRBJ2-2	CSVGLAGPKLTGELFF
TRBV11-3	TRBJ2-1	CASSGRTSGRPNSYNEQFF
TRBV29-1	TRBJ2-3	CSVDTARVDTQYF
TRBV14	TRBJ2-1	CASSSLAPVHNEQFF
TRBV5-1	TRBJ2-3	CASSVSPGWVSTDTQYF
TRBV28	TRBJ2-7	CASSRDEQYF
TRBV7-9	TRBJ2-3	CASSLPPRGISTDTQYF
TRBV9	TRBJ2-5	CASSGGTEETQYF
TRBV10-1	TRBJ2-7	CASSDGRSYEQYF
TRBV27	TRBJ2-7	CASCPAGGSEQYF
TRBV7-9	TRBJ2-7	CASSPGQSYEQYF
TRBV5-6	TRBJ2-1	CASSLGSGSYNEQFF
TRBV7-6	TRBJ1-4	CASSLNEKLFF
TRBV14	TRBJ2-5	CASSQTVTGIIRSQETQYF
TRBV5-8	TRBJ2-7	CASSLQRDPYEQYF
TRBV5-1	TRBJ2-1	CASSLGQGWDNEQFF
TRBV6-5	TRBJ2-2	CASSPGQTNTGELFF
TRBV7-6	TRBJ1-3	CASSLEIQRESGNTIYF
TRBV27	TRBJ2-1	CASSLGGTYNEQFF
TRBV11-2	TRBJ2-7	CASSSLGTGLDYEQYF
TRBV10-3	TRBJ2-7	CASREQASPYEQYF
TRBV10-2	TRBJ2-1	CASTSGNYNEQFF
TRBV9	TRBJ2-3	CASSDTRTDTQYF
TRBV19	TRBJ1-1	CASSALQGMNTEAFF
TRBV11-2	TRBJ2-1	CASSSDLRIRSYNEQFF
TRBV27	TRBJ2-1	CASSPSIAENEQFF
TRBV27	TRBJ2-1	CASSFQGSYNEQFF
TRBV19	TRBJ2-4	CASSIVWGDIQYF
TRBV27	TRBJ2-1	CASSLLGGYNEQFF
TRBV7-8	TRBJ2-7	CASSLAYEGSYEQYF
TRBV7-9	TRBJ2-1	CASSPSISRSVRNEQFF
TRBV2	TRBJ2-1	CASTTGANAQFF
TRBV28	TRBJ1-1	CASSSARVRTEAFF
TRBV5-6	TRBJ1-5	CASSLAGGAGQPQHF
TRBV9	TRBJ2-3	CASSDRPRGTWADTQYF
TRBV5-6	TRBJ1-4	CASSTGWRLNEKLFF
TRBV29-1	TRBJ2-7	CSVELGDYEQYF